This entry describes one T cell receptor (beta chain). The target antigen is unknown. Germline CDR1 reads MGHDK; CDR2 reads SYGVNS. There are 14 residues in the CDR3. J gave up 5 bases and V 4 bases, and 2 bases lay outside the gene matches. The sample is drawn from a study of OX40 agonist ivuxolimab in advanced cancers. Across the whole study: Three patients, one with hepatocellular carcinoma and two with cutaneous melanoma, achieved partial responses. Findings and limits, study-wide: Some nonresponders additionally presented with little normalized T-cell clonal expansion.

The assay was immunoSEQ multiplex PCR, and TCRdb's table has in-frame clones only and misses some. The sample lists 55,000 to 70,000 clones; around nine tenths were seen once. The chain uses TRBV25-1 and TRBJ1-1, with 12 bases fitting TRBD1. The clonotype comes from an adult with an advanced solid tumor such as melanoma, head and neck, liver or kidney cancer. This specimen was CD4+ or CD8+ T cells sorted from blood, taken in a trial of the OX40 agonist ivuxolimab. DNA of the CDR3: TGTGCCAGCAGTGGGGGACAGGGGGCGACTGAAGCTTTCTTT. It specifies CASSGGQGATEAFF.